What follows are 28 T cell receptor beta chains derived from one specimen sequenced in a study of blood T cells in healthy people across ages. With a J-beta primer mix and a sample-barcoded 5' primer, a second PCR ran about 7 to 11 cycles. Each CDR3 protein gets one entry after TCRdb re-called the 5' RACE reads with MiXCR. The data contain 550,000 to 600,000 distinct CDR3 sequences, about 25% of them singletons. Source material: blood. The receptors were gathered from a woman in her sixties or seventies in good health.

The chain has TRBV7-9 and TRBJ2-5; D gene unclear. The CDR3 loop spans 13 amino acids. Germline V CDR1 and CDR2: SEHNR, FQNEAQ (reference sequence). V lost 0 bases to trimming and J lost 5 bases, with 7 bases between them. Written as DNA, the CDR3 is TGTGCCAGCAGCTTAGCTAATGGTGAGACCCAGTACTTC. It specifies CASSLANGETQYF.

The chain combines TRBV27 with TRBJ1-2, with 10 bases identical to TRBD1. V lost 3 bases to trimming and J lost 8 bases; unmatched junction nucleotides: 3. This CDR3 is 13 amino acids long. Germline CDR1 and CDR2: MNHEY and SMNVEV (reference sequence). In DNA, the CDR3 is TGTGCCAGCAGTTTCTCGACAGGGGGCGGCTACACCTTC. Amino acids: CASSFSTGGGYTF.

The CDR3 nucleotides are TGTGCCAGCAGGTGGACGTACAATGAGCAGTTCTTC. Amino acids: CASRWTYNEQFF. The rearrangement joins TRBV2 to TRBJ2-1; D unresolved. Trimming removed 6 bases at V and 4 bases at J, with 7 bases between. The CDR3 extends over 12 amino acids. In germline, CDR1 is SNHLY, CDR2 FYNNEI.

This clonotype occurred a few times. The DNA for the CDR3 is TGCGCCAGCGGAACCCCCGGGACAGGGGGCTACTATGGCTACACCTTC. This gives the protein CASGTPGTGGYYGYTF. V and J are TRBV5-1 and TRBJ1-2, with 12 bases matching TRBD1. The length of the CDR3 is 16 residues. J gave up 3 bases and V 7 bases, and 10 bases lay outside the gene matches. Germline CDR1 reads SGHRS; CDR2 reads YFSETQ.

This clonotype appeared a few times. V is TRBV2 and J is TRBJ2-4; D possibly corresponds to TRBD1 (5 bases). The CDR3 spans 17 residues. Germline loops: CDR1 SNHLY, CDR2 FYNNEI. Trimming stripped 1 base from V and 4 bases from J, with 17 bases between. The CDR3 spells CASSEGDRSLGKNIQYF. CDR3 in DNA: TGTGCCAGCAGTGAAGGCGACAGATCCCTGGGTAAAAACATTCAGTACTTC.

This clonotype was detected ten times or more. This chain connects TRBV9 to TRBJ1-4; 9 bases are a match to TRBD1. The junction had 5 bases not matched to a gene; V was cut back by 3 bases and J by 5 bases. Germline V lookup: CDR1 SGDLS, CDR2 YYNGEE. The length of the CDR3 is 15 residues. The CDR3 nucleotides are TGTGCCAGCAGCGGCTCCGGGACAGGGAATGAAAAACTGTTTTTT. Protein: CASSGSGTGNEKLFF. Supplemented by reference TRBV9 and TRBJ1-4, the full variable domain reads DSGVTQTPKHLITATGQRVTLRCSPRSGDLSVYWYQQSLDQGLQFLIQYYNGEERAKGNILERFSAQQFPDLHSELNLSSLELGDSALYFCASSGSGTGNEKLFFGSGTQLSVL.

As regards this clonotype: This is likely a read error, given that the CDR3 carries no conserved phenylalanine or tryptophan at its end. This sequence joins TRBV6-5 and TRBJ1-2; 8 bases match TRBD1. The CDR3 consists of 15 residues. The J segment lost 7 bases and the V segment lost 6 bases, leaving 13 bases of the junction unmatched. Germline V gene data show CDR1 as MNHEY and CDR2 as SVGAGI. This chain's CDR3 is CASSLLGQGFGGYTL. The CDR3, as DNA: TGTGCCAGCAGCTTACTCGGACAGGGATTTGGTGGCTACACCCTC.

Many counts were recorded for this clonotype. The CDR3 sequence: CASSERGAGANVLTF. The CDR3 nucleotides are TGTGCCAGCAGTGAGAGGGGGGCTGGGGCCAACGTCCTGACTTTC. The chain combines TRBV25-1 with TRBJ2-6; D could derive from TRBD1 or TRBD2 (6 bases each). The V and J ends lost 3 bases and 2 bases respectively, with 8 bases between them. This CDR3 contains 15 residues. In germline, CDR1 is MGHDK, CDR2 SYGVNS.

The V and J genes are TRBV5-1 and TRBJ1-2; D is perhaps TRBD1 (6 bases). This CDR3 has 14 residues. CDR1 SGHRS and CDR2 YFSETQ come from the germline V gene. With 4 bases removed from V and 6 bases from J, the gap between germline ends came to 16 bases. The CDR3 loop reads CASSGGPMSDGYTF. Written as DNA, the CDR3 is TGCGCCAGCAGCGGGGGGCCAATGAGTGATGGCTACACCTTC.

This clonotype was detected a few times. The CDR3 DNA is TGTGCCTGGAGCGGACAGGACTATGGCTACACCTTC. This sequence encodes CAWSGQDYGYTF. This rearrangement joins TRBV30 to TRBJ1-2; 7 positions match TRBD1. Per germline, CDR1 GTSNPN and CDR2 SVGIG (reference sequence). CDR3 length: 12 amino acids. Germline trimming cut 3 bases from V and 3 bases from J; bases unmatched to any gene: 1.

CDR3 region: CSARRPGEETQYF. CDR3 coding DNA: TGCAGTGCTAGACGACCCGGGGAAGAGACCCAGTACTTC. The genes are TRBV20-1 and TRBJ2-5, with D maybe TRBD2 (5 bases). Trimming took off 2 bases at V and 3 bases at J, with 10 bases between the two ends. The germline CDR1 and CDR2 sequences are DFQATT and SNEGSKA (reference sequence). This CDR3 has 13 amino acids.

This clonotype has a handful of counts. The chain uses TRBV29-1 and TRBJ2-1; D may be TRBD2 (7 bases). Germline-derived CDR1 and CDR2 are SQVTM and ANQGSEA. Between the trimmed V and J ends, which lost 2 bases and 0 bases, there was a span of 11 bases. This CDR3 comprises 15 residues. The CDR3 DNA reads TGCAGCGTTGAAAGGGGGGGGAGCTCCTACAATGAGCAGTTCTTC. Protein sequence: CSVERGGSSYNEQFF.

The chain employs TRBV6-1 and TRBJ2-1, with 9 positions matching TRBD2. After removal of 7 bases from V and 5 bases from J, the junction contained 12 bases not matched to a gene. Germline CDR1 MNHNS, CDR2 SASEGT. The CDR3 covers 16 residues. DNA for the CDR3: TGTGCCAGCACCATTAGACTAGCGGCGTACCACAATGAGCAGTTCTTC. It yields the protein CASTIRLAAYHNEQFF.

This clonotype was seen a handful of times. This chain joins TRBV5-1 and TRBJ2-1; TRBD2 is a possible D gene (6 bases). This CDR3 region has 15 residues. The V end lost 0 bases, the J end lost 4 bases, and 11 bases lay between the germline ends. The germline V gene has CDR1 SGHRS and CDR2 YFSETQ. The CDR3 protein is CASSLGGTVYNEQFF. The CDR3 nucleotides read TGCGCCAGCAGCTTGGGCGGGACTGTTTACAATGAGCAGTTCTTC.

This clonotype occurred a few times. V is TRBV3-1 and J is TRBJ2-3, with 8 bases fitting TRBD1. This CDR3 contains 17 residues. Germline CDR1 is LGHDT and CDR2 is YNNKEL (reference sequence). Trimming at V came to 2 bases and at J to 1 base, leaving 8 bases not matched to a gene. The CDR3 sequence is CASSQPTGTGGTDTQYF. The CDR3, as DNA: TGTGCCAGCAGCCAACCAACCGGGACAGGTGGCACAGATACGCAGTATTTT.

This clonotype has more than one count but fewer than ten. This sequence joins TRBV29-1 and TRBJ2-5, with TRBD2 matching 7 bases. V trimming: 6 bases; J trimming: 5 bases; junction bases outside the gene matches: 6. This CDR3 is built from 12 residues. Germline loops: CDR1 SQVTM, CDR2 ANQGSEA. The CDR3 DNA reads TGCAGCGTAGCGGGGTTAGGGGAGACCCAGTACTTC. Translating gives CSVAGLGETQYF. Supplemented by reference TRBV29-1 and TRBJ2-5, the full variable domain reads SAVISQKPSRDICQRGTSLTIQCQVDSQVTMMFWYRQQPGQSLTLIATANQGSEATYESGFVIDKFPISRPNLTFSTLTVSNMSPEDSSIYLCSVAGLGETQYFGPGTRLLVL.

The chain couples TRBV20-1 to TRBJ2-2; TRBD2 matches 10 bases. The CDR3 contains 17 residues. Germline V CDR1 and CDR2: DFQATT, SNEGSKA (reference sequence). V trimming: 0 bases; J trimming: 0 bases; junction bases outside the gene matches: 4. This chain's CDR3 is CSARDKREGTNTGELFF. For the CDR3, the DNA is TGCAGTGCTAGAGATAAGCGGGAGGGAACGAACACCGGGGAGCTGTTTTTT.

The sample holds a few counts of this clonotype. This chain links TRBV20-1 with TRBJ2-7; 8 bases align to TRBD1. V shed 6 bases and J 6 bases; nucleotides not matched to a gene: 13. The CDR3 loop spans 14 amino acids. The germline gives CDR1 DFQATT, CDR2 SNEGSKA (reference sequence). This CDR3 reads CSAKSAGGVGEQYF. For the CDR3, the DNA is TGCAGTGCCAAATCAGCAGGGGGCGTCGGCGAGCAGTACTTC.

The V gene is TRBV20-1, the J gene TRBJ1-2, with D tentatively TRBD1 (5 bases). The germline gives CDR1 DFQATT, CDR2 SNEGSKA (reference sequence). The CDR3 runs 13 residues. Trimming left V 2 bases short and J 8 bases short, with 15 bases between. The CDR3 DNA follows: TGCAGTGCTAGATCAGGGTCCGGCGGGGGCTACACCTTC. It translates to CSARSGSGGGYTF.

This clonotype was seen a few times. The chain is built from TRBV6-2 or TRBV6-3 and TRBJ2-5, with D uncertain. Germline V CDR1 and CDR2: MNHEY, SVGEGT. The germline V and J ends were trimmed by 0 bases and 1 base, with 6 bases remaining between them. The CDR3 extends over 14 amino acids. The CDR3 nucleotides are TGTGCCAGCAGTTACTCAGGGTTCCAAGAGACCCAGTACTTC. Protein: CASSYSGFQETQYF.

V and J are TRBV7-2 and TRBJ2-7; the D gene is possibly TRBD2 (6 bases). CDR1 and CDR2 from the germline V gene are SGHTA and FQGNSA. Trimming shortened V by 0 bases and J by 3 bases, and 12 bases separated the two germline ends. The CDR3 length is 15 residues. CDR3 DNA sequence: TGTGCCAGCAGCTTAGCCAGCGGGCAGTACTACGAGCAGTACTTC. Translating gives CASSLASGQYYEQYF.

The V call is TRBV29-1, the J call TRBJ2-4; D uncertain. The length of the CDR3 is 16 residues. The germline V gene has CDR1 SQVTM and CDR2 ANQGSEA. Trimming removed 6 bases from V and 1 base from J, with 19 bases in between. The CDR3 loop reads CSVADMVSGAKNIQYF. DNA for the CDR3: TGCAGCGTCGCTGACATGGTGTCCGGGGCCAAAAACATTCAGTACTTC.

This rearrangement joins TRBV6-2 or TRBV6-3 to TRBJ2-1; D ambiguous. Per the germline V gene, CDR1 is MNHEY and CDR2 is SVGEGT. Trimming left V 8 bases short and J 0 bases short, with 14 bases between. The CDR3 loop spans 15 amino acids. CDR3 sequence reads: CASWWRLSSYNEQFF. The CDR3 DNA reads TGTGCCAGCTGGTGGCGTTTGAGCTCCTACAATGAGCAGTTCTTC.

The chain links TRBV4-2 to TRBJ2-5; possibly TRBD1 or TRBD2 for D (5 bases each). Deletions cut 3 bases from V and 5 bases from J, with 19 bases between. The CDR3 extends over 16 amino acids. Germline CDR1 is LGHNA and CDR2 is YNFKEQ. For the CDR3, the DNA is TGTGCCAGCAGCCAGGAACCGGGAAACGCAGGGGAGACCCAGTACTTC. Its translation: CASSQEPGNAGETQYF.

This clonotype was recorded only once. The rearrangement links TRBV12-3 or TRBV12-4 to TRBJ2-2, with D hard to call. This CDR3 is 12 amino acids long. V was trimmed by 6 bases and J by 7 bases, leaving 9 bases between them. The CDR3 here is CASSYLHGELFF. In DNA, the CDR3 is TGTGCCAGCAGCTACCTCCACGGGGAGCTGTTTTTT.

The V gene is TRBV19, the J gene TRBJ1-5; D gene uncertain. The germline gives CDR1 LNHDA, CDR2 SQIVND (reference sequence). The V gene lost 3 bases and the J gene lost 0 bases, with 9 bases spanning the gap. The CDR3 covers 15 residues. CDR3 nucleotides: TGTGCCAGTAGTATTCTATATAATAGCAATCAGCCCCAGCATTTT. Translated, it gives CASSILYNSNQPQHF.

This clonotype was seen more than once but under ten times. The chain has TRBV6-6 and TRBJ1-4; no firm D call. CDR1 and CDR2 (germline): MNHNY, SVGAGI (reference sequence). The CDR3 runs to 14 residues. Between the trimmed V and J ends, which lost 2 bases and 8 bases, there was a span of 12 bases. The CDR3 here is CASSYGPQGEKLFF. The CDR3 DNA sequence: TGTGCCAGCAGTTACGGACCCCAAGGCGAAAAACTGTTTTTT.

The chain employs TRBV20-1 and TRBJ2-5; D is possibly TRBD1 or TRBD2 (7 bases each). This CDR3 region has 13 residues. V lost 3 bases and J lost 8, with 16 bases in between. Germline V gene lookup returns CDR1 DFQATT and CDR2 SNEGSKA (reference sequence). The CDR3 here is CSASQAGGVTQYF. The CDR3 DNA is TGCAGTGCTAGTCAGGCAGGGGGGGTCACCCAGTACTTC.